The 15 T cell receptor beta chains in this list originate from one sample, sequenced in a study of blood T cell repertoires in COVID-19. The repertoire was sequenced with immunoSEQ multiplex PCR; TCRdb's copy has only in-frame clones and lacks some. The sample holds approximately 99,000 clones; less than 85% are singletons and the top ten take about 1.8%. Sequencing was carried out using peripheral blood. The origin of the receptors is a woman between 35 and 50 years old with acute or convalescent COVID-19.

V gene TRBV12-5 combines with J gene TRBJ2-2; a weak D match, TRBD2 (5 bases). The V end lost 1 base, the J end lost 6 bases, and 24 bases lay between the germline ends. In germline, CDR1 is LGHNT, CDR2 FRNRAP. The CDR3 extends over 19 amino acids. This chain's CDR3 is CASGLDYFPSPRAAGELFF. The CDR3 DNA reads TGTGCTAGTGGTTTGGACTATTTCCCCTCGCCGCGGGCAGCCGGGGAGCTGTTTTTT.

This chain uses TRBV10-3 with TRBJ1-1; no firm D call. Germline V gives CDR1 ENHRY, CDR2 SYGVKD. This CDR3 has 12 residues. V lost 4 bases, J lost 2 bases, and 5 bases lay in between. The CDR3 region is CAISALNTEAFF. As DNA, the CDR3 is TGTGCCATCAGTGCGCTAAACACTGAAGCTTTCTTT.

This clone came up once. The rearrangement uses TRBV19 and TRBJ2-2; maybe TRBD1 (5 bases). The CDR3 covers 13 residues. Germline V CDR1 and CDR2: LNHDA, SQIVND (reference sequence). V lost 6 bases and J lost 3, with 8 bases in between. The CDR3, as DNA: TGTGCCAGTAGAACAGGCGACACCGGGGAGCTGTTTTTT. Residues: CASRTGDTGELFF.

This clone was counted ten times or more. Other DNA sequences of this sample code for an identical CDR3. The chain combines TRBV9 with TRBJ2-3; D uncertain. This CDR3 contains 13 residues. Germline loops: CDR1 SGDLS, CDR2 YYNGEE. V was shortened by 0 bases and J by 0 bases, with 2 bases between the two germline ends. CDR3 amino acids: CASSVASTDTQYF. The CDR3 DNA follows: TGTGCCAGCAGCGTAGCTAGCACAGATACGCAGTATTTT.

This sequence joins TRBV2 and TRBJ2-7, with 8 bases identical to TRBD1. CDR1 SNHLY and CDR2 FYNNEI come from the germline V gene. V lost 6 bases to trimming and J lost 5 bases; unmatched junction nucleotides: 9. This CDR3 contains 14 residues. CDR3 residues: CASRPQGESHEQYF. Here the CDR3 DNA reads TGTGCCAGCAGGCCACAGGGGGAATCCCACGAGCAGTACTTC.

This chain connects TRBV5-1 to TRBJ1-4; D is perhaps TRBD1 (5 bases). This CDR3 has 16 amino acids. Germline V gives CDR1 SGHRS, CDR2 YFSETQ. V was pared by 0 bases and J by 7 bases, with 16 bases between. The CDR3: CASSLGGAPGGEKLFF. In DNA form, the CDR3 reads TGCGCCAGCAGCTTGGGAGGGGCTCCGGGAGGTGAAAAACTGTTTTTT.

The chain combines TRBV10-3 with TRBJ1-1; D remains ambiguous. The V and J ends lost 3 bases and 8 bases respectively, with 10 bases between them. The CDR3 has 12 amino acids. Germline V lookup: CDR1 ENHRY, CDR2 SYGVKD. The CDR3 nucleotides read TGTGCCATCAGTGATGTACAGAACGAAGCTTTCTTT. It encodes CAISDVQNEAFF.

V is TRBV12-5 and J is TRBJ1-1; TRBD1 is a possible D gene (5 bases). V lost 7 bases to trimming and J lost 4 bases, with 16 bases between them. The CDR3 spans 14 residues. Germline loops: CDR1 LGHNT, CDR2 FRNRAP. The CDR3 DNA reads TGTGCTAGTGCCACTTCTCCCGGGGGCACTGAAGCTTTCTTT. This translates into CASATSPGGTEAFF.

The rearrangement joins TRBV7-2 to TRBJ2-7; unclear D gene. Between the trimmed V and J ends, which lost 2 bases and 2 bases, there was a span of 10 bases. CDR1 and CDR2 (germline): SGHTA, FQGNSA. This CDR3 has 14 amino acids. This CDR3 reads CASSLRSGPYEQYF. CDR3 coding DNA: TGTGCCAGCAGCTTAAGGTCAGGCCCCTACGAGCAGTACTTC.

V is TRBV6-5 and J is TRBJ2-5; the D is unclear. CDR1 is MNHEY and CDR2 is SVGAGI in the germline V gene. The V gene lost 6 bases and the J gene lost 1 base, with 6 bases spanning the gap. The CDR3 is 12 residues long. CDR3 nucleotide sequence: TGTGCCAGCAGGACGGGCCAAGAGACCCAGTACTTC. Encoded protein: CASRTGQETQYF.

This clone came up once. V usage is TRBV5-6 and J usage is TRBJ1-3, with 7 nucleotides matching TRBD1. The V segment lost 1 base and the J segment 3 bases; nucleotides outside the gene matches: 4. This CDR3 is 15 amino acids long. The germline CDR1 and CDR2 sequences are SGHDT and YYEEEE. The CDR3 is CASSLTGADGNTIYF. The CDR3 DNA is TGTGCCAGCAGCTTGACAGGGGCTGATGGAAACACCATATATTTT.

The CDR3 loop reads CASSQGATVNNQPQHF. Here the CDR3 DNA reads TGTGCCAGCAGCCAGGGCGCGACAGTAAACAATCAGCCCCAGCATTTT. The V call is TRBV7-2, the J call TRBJ1-5, with D possibly TRBD1 on 5 matching bases. The CDR3 runs 16 residues. The V gene lost 5 bases and the J gene lost 3 bases, with 17 bases spanning the gap. In germline, CDR1 is SGHTA, CDR2 FQGNSA.

The CDR3 DNA is TGTGCCAGCAGCTTAGGGGGACAGGGAGAGACCCAGTACTTC. Encoded protein: CASSLGGQGETQYF. J is TRBJ2-5 and V is TRBV7-2, with 9 bases aligning to TRBD1. The CDR3 length is 14 residues. The junction had 1 base not matched to a gene; V was cut back by 1 base and J by 4 bases. CDR1 SGHTA and CDR2 FQGNSA come from the germline V gene. The full variable domain, in which reference TRBV7-2 and TRBJ2-5 provide the parts outside the CDR3, is GAGVSQSPSNKVTEKGKDVELRCDPISGHTALYWYRQSLGQGLEFLIYFQGNSAPDKSGLPSDRFSAERTGGSVSTLTIQRTQQEDSAVYLCASSLGGQGETQYFGPGTRLLVL.

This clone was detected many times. The CDR3 nucleotides read TGCGCCAGCAGTAACTGGACAGGGTCCACAGATACGCAGTATTTT. This gives the protein CASSNWTGSTDTQYF. The gene calls are TRBV10-1 and TRBJ2-3; the match to TRBD1 covers 8 bases. The V gene's germline CDR1 is WNHNN and CDR2 SYGVQD (reference sequence). Unmatched junction bases numbered 6, after V lost 5 bases and J lost 2 bases. The CDR3 has 15 amino acids.

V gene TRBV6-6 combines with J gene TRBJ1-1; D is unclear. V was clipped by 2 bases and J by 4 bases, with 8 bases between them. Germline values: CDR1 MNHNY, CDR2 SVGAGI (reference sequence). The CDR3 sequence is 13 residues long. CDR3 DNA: TGTGCCAGCAGTTACGGTCCGGGCACTGAAGCTTTCTTT. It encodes CASSYGPGTEAFF.